A selection of T cell receptor beta chains follows, all from one sample in a study of cytomegalovirus exposure and HLA in healthy donors. The repertoire was sequenced with immunoSEQ multiplex PCR; TCRdb's copy has only in-frame clones and lacks some. The ten most abundant clones cover over 9% of a sample with under 70,000 clones. The sequenced sample consisted of PBMCs. The receptor set was obtained from a woman aged 30 to 39 in good health and CMV-seropositive. Both conserved end residues are part of each CDR3. D genes are given only for firm matches. A clone size is listed for some rows: how often the clone was seen (once, few, many), or a class if it is expanded.

CDR3aa: CASSLIPTSGTYTDTQYF
CDR3nt: TGTGCCAGCAGCCTCATCCCGACTAGCGGGACATACACAGATACGCAGTATTTT
d_gene: TRBD2
v_gene: TRBV7-9
j_gene: TRBJ2-3
abundance: .

CDR3aa: CASSTLAGGPPYEQYF
CDR3nt: TGTGCCAGTAGTACCCTAGCGGGAGGGCCCCCCTACGAGCAGTACTTC
d_gene: TRBD2
v_gene: TRBV19
j_gene: TRBJ2-7
abundance: .

CDR3aa: CASSLAPDSQETQYF
CDR3nt: TGTGCCAGCAGCTTGGCCCCGGACAGCCAAGAGACCCAGTACTTC
d_gene: .
v_gene: TRBV5-4
j_gene: TRBJ2-5
abundance: .

CDR3aa: CASSLASGGNTGELFF
CDR3nt: TGTGCCAGCAGCTTGGCTAGCGGGGGGAACACCGGGGAGCTGTTTTTT
d_gene: TRBD2
v_gene: TRBV7-8
j_gene: TRBJ2-2
abundance: .

CDR3aa: CASSQEGTSGYEQYF
CDR3nt: TGTGCCAGCAGCCAAGAAGGGACTAGCGGATACGAGCAGTACTTC
d_gene: TRBD2
v_gene: TRBV4-2
j_gene: TRBJ2-7
abundance: .

CDR3aa: CASSQDGVTPLHF
CDR3nt: TGCGCCAGCAGCCAGGACGGGGTAACACCCCTCCACTTT
d_gene: .
v_gene: TRBV10-2
j_gene: TRBJ1-6
abundance: .

CDR3aa: CASSSTGQVYNSPLHF
CDR3nt: TGTGCCAGCAGCTCGACAGGACAGGTTTATAATTCACCCCTCCACTTT
d_gene: TRBD1
v_gene: TRBV5-6
j_gene: TRBJ1-6
abundance: .

CDR3aa: CASSENRGETQYF
CDR3nt: TGTGCCAGCAGTGAAAACAGGGGCGAGACCCAGTACTTC
d_gene: TRBD1
v_gene: TRBV6-1
j_gene: TRBJ2-5
abundance: .

CDR3aa: CASSLVAGSTDTQYF
CDR3nt: TGTGCCAGCAGCTTAGTAGCGGGCAGCACAGATACGCAGTATTTT
d_gene: TRBD2
v_gene: TRBV7-3
j_gene: TRBJ2-3
abundance: .

CDR3aa: CASSLKIRGTQYF
CDR3nt: TGCGCCAGCAGCTTGAAAATCCGAGGGACCCAGTACTTC
d_gene: .
v_gene: TRBV5-1
j_gene: TRBJ2-5
abundance: .

CDR3aa: CASNEGVNGYTF
CDR3nt: TGTGCTAGTAATGAGGGGGTAAATGGCTACACCTTC
d_gene: .
v_gene: TRBV12-5
j_gene: TRBJ1-2
abundance: .

CDR3aa: CASGLVLYEQYF
CDR3nt: TGTGCTAGTGGTTTGGTACTATACGAGCAGTACTTC
d_gene: .
v_gene: TRBV12-5
j_gene: TRBJ2-7
abundance: .

CDR3aa: CASSLGQRYGYTF
CDR3nt: TGTGCCAGCAGCTTAGGACAACGCTATGGCTACACCTTC
d_gene: .
v_gene: TRBV7-9
j_gene: TRBJ1-2
abundance: .

CDR3aa: CASSPEGAYNQPQHF
CDR3nt: TGCGCCAGCTCCCCCGAGGGGGCCTACAATCAGCCCCAGCATTTT
d_gene: TRBD1
v_gene: TRBV5-1
j_gene: TRBJ1-5
abundance: .

CDR3aa: CASSSPSGRNNYGYTF
CDR3nt: TGTGCCAGCAGTTCACCGAGCGGGCGAAATAACTATGGCTACACCTTC
d_gene: .
v_gene: TRBV6-5
j_gene: TRBJ1-2
abundance: .

CDR3aa: CAVPTGQFNSPLHF
CDR3nt: TGTGCTGTACCCACGGGACAGTTTAATTCACCCCTCCACTTT
d_gene: TRBD1
v_gene: TRBV7-9
j_gene: TRBJ1-6
abundance: .

CDR3aa: CASSLGPNEKLFF
CDR3nt: TGTGCCAGCAGCTTAGGGCCTAATGAAAAACTGTTTTTT
d_gene: .
v_gene: TRBV11-2
j_gene: TRBJ1-4
abundance: medium-sized

CDR3aa: CASSVRGTSGTYEQYF
CDR3nt: TGTGCCAGCAGTGTCCGAGGGACTAGCGGGACGTACGAGCAGTACTTC
d_gene: TRBD2
v_gene: TRBV6-1
j_gene: TRBJ2-7
abundance: .

CDR3aa: CASSRSSNQPQHF
CDR3nt: TGTGCCAGCAGCCGGAGTAGCAATCAGCCCCAGCATTTT
d_gene: .
v_gene: TRBV6-5
j_gene: TRBJ1-5
abundance: .

CDR3aa: CASSPDRMNTEAFF
CDR3nt: TGTGCCAGCTCACCCGACAGGATGAACACTGAAGCTTTCTTT
d_gene: .
v_gene: TRBV18
j_gene: TRBJ1-1
abundance: .

CDR3aa: CASSQGGRLAGDSGELFF
CDR3nt: TGCGCCAGCAGCCAAGGTGGGCGACTAGCGGGAGACTCCGGGGAGCTGTTTTTT
d_gene: TRBD2
v_gene: TRBV4-1
j_gene: TRBJ2-2
abundance: .

CDR3aa: CSVRQDPRENTIYF
CDR3nt: TGCAGCGTTCGACAGGACCCACGCGAAAACACCATATATTTT
d_gene: .
v_gene: TRBV29-1
j_gene: TRBJ1-3
abundance: .

CDR3aa: CASSLSTGGPRGYTF
CDR3nt: TGTGCCAGCAGCTTATCGACAGGGGGGCCAAGAGGCTACACCTTC
d_gene: TRBD1
v_gene: TRBV7-9
j_gene: TRBJ1-2
abundance: .

CDR3aa: CASSLAGESTYEQYF
CDR3nt: TGTGCCAGCAGCTTAGCGGGAGAGTCTACCTACGAGCAGTACTTC
d_gene: .
v_gene: TRBV7-8
j_gene: TRBJ2-7
abundance: .

CDR3aa: CATSRGGLEGDTQYF
CDR3nt: TGTGCCACCAGCAGGGGGGGGCTAGAGGGAGATACGCAGTATTTT
d_gene: .
v_gene: TRBV15
j_gene: TRBJ2-3
abundance: .

CDR3aa: CASTDRGPYNEQFF
CDR3nt: TGTGCCAGCACAGACAGGGGGCCTTACAATGAGCAGTTCTTC
d_gene: TRBD1
v_gene: TRBV27
j_gene: TRBJ2-1
abundance: .

CDR3aa: CASSPPNSPQETQYF
CDR3nt: TGTGCCAGCTCACCACCGAACAGCCCCCAAGAGACCCAGTACTTC
d_gene: .
v_gene: TRBV18
j_gene: TRBJ2-5
abundance: .

CDR3aa: CASSLGQFPTEAFF
CDR3nt: TGTGCCAGCAGCTTAGGACAGTTCCCCACTGAAGCTTTCTTT
d_gene: .
v_gene: TRBV7-9
j_gene: TRBJ1-1
abundance: .

CDR3aa: CASSQEQVPGQPQHF
CDR3nt: TGCGCCAGCAGCCAAGAACAGGTGCCCGGTCAGCCCCAGCATTTT
d_gene: .
v_gene: TRBV4-1
j_gene: TRBJ1-5
abundance: .

CDR3aa: CASSSKGQVYEQYF
CDR3nt: TGCGCCAGCAGCTCAAAAGGACAGGTCTACGAGCAGTACTTC
d_gene: TRBD1
v_gene: TRBV5-1
j_gene: TRBJ2-7
abundance: .

CDR3aa: CATARAGNQETQYF
CDR3nt: TGTGCCACCGCCCGGGCGGGCAACCAAGAGACCCAGTACTTC
d_gene: .
v_gene: TRBV19
j_gene: TRBJ2-5
abundance: .

CDR3aa: CASSAGRPYEQYF
CDR3nt: TGTGCCAGTAGTGCAGGTAGGCCCTACGAGCAGTACTTC
d_gene: .
v_gene: TRBV19
j_gene: TRBJ2-7
abundance: .

CDR3aa: CASRHVGGVTEAFF
CDR3nt: TGTGCCAGCAGACACGTGGGGGGTGTGACTGAAGCTTTCTTT
d_gene: .
v_gene: TRBV2
j_gene: TRBJ1-1
abundance: .

CDR3aa: CASSLKGAGGPKYF
CDR3nt: TGTGCCAGCAGCTTGAAGGGAGCGGGGGGCCCCAAGTATTTT
d_gene: TRBD2
v_gene: TRBV5-5
j_gene: TRBJ2-3
abundance: .

CDR3aa: CASSLGGTRGNTIYF
CDR3nt: TGTGCCAGCAGCTTAGGGGGGACAAGAGGAAACACCATATATTTT
d_gene: .
v_gene: TRBV7-6
j_gene: TRBJ1-3
abundance: .

CDR3aa: CASSEGQAGQPQHF
CDR3nt: TGTGCCAGTAGTGAGGGACAGGCTGGTCAGCCCCAGCATTTT
d_gene: TRBD1
v_gene: TRBV19
j_gene: TRBJ1-5
abundance: .

CDR3aa: CAWSPGQGGTDTQYF
CDR3nt: TGTGCCTGGAGTCCGGGACAGGGGGGAACAGATACGCAGTATTTT
d_gene: TRBD1
v_gene: TRBV30
j_gene: TRBJ2-3
abundance: .

CDR3aa: CAWSPGLEQYF
CDR3nt: TGTGCCTGGAGTCCTGGACTTGAGCAGTACTTC
d_gene: .
v_gene: TRBV30
j_gene: TRBJ2-7
abundance: .

CDR3aa: CASSERTAPGEQYF
CDR3nt: TGTGCCAGCAGCGAGAGGACAGCTCCGGGCGAGCAGTACTTC
d_gene: .
v_gene: TRBV25-1
j_gene: TRBJ2-7
abundance: .